This passage covers 10 T cell receptor beta chains from one sample sequenced in a study of cytomegalovirus exposure and HLA in healthy donors. The PCR was carried out with 60 Vbeta primers and 13 Jbeta primers. The method was immunoSEQ multiplex PCR; TCRdb's version includes in-frame clones alone and lacks a portion of them. The sample has more than 130,000 clones; 70% to 80% are singletons. Input material: PBMCs. The receptors shown here come from a woman in her fifties or sixties in good health and CMV-seronegative.

The rearrangement uses TRBV28 and TRBJ2-4, with D tentatively TRBD2 (5 bases). Germline V gene lookup returns CDR1 MDHEN and CDR2 SYDVKM. V was shortened by 2 bases and J by 7 bases, with 12 bases between the two germline ends. This CDR3 region has 14 residues. CDR3 sequence reads: CASSLTGNKNIQYF. Here the CDR3 DNA reads TGTGCCAGCAGTTTAACCGGGAACAAGAACATTCAGTACTTC.

The chain combines TRBV9 with TRBJ1-5, with 7 bases identical to TRBD1. Germline assignment: CDR1 SGDLS and CDR2 YYNGEE. This CDR3 spans 16 amino acids. V shed 3 bases and J 0 bases; nucleotides not matched to a gene: 6. The DNA of the CDR3 is TGTGCCAGCAGCGCTAAGGGACAGAATAGCAATCAGCCCCAGCATTTT. This translates into CASSAKGQNSNQPQHF.

Only one count was recorded for this clone. The DNA for the CDR3 is TGTGCCAGCTCACCCCTTCAGACAGGATCCTACGAGCAGTACTTC. This translates into CASSPLQTGSYEQYF. The chain employs TRBV18 and TRBJ2-7; tentative D call: TRBD1 (6 bases). Trimming removed 3 bases at V and 1 base at J, with 13 bases between. Germline values: CDR1 KGHSH, CDR2 LQKENI. The CDR3 spans 15 residues.

This chain links TRBV19 with TRBJ1-4; D remains ambiguous. Looked up from germline, CDR1 is LNHDA and CDR2 is SQIVND (reference sequence). Trimming left V 4 bases short and J 5 bases short, with 11 bases between. This CDR3 is 14 amino acids long. The CDR3 reads CASSTRTGNEKLFF. CDR3 DNA sequence: TGTGCCAGTAGTACCCGGACGGGGAATGAAAAACTGTTTTTT.

The gene calls are TRBV5-1 and TRBJ2-1, with TRBD2 matching over 8 bases. Germline trimming cut 0 bases from V and 3 bases from J; bases unmatched to any gene: 5. Germline V CDR1 and CDR2: SGHRS, YFSETQ. This CDR3 has 16 residues. In DNA, the CDR3 is TGCGCCAGCAGCTTGGGGGTGGCGGGGGGCTACAATGAGCAGTTCTTC. It yields the protein CASSLGVAGGYNEQFF.

The CDR3 spells CASSDSAGRGEDTQYF. Here the CDR3 DNA reads TGTGCCAGCAGTGACTCGGCCGGGCGGGGGGAAGATACGCAGTATTTT. The rearrangement joins TRBV6-4 to TRBJ2-3; TRBD2 agrees at 8 bases. The CDR3 is 16 amino acids. CDR1 and CDR2 (germline): MRHNA, SNTAGT. V lost 0 bases to trimming and J lost 5 bases; unmatched junction nucleotides: 7.

The genes are TRBV11-1 and TRBJ2-7; D gene uncertain. Per the germline V gene, CDR1 is SGHAT and CDR2 is FQDESV (reference sequence). V was cut by 1 base and J by 1 base, with 8 bases left in between. This CDR3 contains 14 residues. CDR3 region: CASSLGYGSYEQYF. The CDR3 nucleotides are TGTGCCAGCAGCTTAGGTTACGGTTCCTACGAGCAGTACTTC.

This sequence joins TRBV6-6 and TRBJ2-5; TRBD1 is a possible D gene (6 bases). TRBJ2-7 matches the DNA end more closely, so the J call is doubtful. Germline CDR1 MNHNY, CDR2 SVGAGI (reference sequence). This CDR3 has 15 residues. The CDR3 region has the DNA TGTGCCAGCAGTTACACGACTGGGGGCAGGTACGAGCAGTACTTC. Protein: CASSYTTGGRYEQYF.

This chain links TRBV4-1 with TRBJ1-4, with 7 bases aligning to TRBD1. The trim removed 0 bases at V and 5 bases at J, leaving 6 bases unmatched. The germline V gene encodes CDR1 MGHRA and CDR2 YSYEKL. This CDR3 spans 16 amino acids. The CDR3 DNA sequence: TGCGCCAGCAGCCAAGACCGACAGGGCCCAAATGAAAAACTGTTTTTT. It codes for CASSQDRQGPNEKLFF.

The rearrangement joins TRBV4-3 to TRBJ2-5; possible D gene TRBD2, 6 bases. The CDR3 spans 12 residues. Germline CDR1 reads LGHNA; CDR2 reads YSLEER. Trimming took 5 bases from V and 4 from J, leaving 8 bases between them. The CDR3 sequence is CASSGDLETQYF. The CDR3 coding sequence is TGCGCCAGCAGCGGGGACTTAGAGACCCAGTACTTC.